The next 13 T cell receptor beta chains were all read from a single sample in a study of blood T cells in healthy people across ages. A second about 6 to 11 cycle PCR used barcoded and J-beta primers. TCRdb used MiXCR to reprocess the 5' RACE reads, holding one entry per CDR3 protein. The sample consists of roughly 1,500,000 distinct CDR3 sequences, 42% of them appearing once. The sequencing sample was made of blood. These receptors were obtained from a woman under 30 in good health.

This clonotype was picked up many times. The gene calls are TRBV7-2 and TRBJ2-1; D gene uncertain. This CDR3 region has 15 residues. V lost 5 bases to trimming and J lost 6 bases, with 17 bases between them. Germline V CDR1 and CDR2: SGHTA, FQGNSA. CDR3 sequence reads: CASSLWTGSSNEQFF. CDR3 bases: TGTGCCAGCAGCCTCTGGACCGGGTCGAGCAATGAGCAGTTCTTC.

This clonotype was observed a handful of times. The chain combines TRBV4-1 with TRBJ2-7; 8 positions agree with TRBD2. Germline V gene sequence: CDR1 MGHRA, CDR2 YSYEKL. CDR3 length: 15 amino acids. The V and J ends lost 3 bases and 3 bases, in that order; junction bases with no gene match: 7. The CDR3 DNA reads TGCGCCAGCAGCCACATTGGACTAGCAGGCTACGAGCAGTACTTC. Amino acid sequence: CASSHIGLAGYEQYF.

This sequence joins TRBV10-3 and TRBJ2-1, with D tentatively TRBD2 (7 bases). This CDR3 contains 14 residues. The germline V and J ends were trimmed by 0 bases and 9 bases, with 12 bases remaining between them. From germline, CDR1 is ENHRY and CDR2 SYGVKD. The CDR3 bases are TGTGCCATCAGTGAGTCGGGGGGGCAGGGTGAGCAGTTCTTC. Translating it yields CAISESGGQGEQFF.

V gene TRBV27 combines with J gene TRBJ1-5, with a possible D match to TRBD1 (5 bases). The CDR3 totals 12 residues. Germline CDR1 reads MNHEY; CDR2 reads SMNVEV (reference sequence). V was cut by 0 bases and J by 14 bases, with 11 bases left in between. CDR3 protein: CASSLSGGTKHF. The CDR3 nucleotides are TGTGCCAGCAGTTTATCCGGCGGGACCAAGCATTTT.

The rearrangement links TRBV20-1 to TRBJ2-7; TRBD2 might be the D (6 bases). The CDR3 is made up of 13 amino acids. V shed 3 bases and J shed 4 bases, with 13 bases lying between them. Germline-derived CDR1 and CDR2 are DFQATT and SNEGSKA (reference sequence). CDR3 sequence: CSASFPGRYEQYF. In DNA, the CDR3 is TGCAGTGCTAGCTTTCCCGGGAGATACGAGCAGTACTTC.

This clonotype showed up just a few times. A junction boundary mismatches the germline segment, possibly from a read error. The chain links TRBV5-1 to TRBJ2-6; no clear D. Germline-derived CDR1 and CDR2 are SGHRS and YFSETQ. The CDR3 has 15 amino acids. CDR3 amino acids: CASTLVPSGANVLTF. CDR3 nucleotide sequence: TGCGCCAGCACCTTGGTCCCGTCTGGGGCCAACGTCCTGACTTTC.

Concerning this clonotype itself: This may be a read error, as it is one base from a much larger clone. The chain has TRBV12-3 or TRBV12-4 and TRBJ1-2; tentatively, D is TRBD1 (6 bases). This CDR3 has 13 residues. The V end lost 5 bases, the J end lost 8 bases, and 15 bases lay between the germline ends. In DNA form, the CDR3 reads TGTGCCAGCAGTATACAGGGCTCAGAGGGCTACACCTTC. Protein sequence: CASSIQGSEGYTF.

This clonotype turned up a few times. The chain employs TRBV12-3 or TRBV12-4 and TRBJ1-2, with TRBD1 as a possible D gene (5 bases). This CDR3 is 15 amino acids long. Trimming took 6 bases from V and 0 from J, leaving 14 bases between them. The CDR3, as DNA: TGTGCCAGCAGCGGTATGACAGATTCTAACTATGGCTACACCTTC. As protein: CASSGMTDSNYGYTF.

The rearrangement links TRBV29-1 to TRBJ1-1; D is perhaps TRBD1 (5 bases). CDR3 length equals 14 residues. CDR1 and CDR2 (germline): SQVTM, ANQGSEA. Trimming stripped 1 base from V and 0 bases from J, with 9 bases between. The CDR3 region is CSVEVGDMNTEAFF. The CDR3 DNA is TGCAGCGTTGAAGTGGGGGATATGAACACTGAAGCTTTCTTT.

This clonotype appeared a few times. The rearrangement uses TRBV20-1 and TRBJ2-5, with 12 bases lining up with TRBD1. Germline CDR1 DFQATT, CDR2 SNEGSKA (reference sequence). V trimming: 5 bases; J trimming: 11 bases; junction bases outside the gene matches: 12. CDR3 length equals 14 residues. The CDR3 spells CSADTGTGGFGQYF. The CDR3, as DNA: TGCAGTGCTGACACCGGGACAGGGGGCTTCGGGCAGTACTTC.

The CDR3 nucleotides read TGTGCCAGTACCCCCGGGAGGCAAAGGGAGCAGTTCTTC. Protein sequence: CASTPGRQREQFF. The rearrangement uses TRBV19 and TRBJ2-1; 7 bases fit TRBD2. This CDR3 has 13 amino acids. The germline V gene has CDR1 LNHDA and CDR2 SQIVND (reference sequence). The V and J ends lost 7 bases and 10 bases, in that order; junction bases with no gene match: 10.

V gene TRBV20-1 combines with J gene TRBJ2-1, with 10 bases fitting TRBD2. V shed 1 base, J shed 9 bases, and the junction held 9 bases outside the gene matches. Germline CDR1 DFQATT, CDR2 SNEGSKA (reference sequence). The CDR3 has 15 residues. The CDR3 protein is CSARGISGRSIEQFF. The CDR3 region has the DNA TGCAGTGCTAGAGGGATTAGCGGGAGGAGTATTGAGCAGTTCTTC.

This clonotype has a handful of counts. This chain connects TRBV20-1 to TRBJ2-3; weak D call: TRBD2 (6 bases). V was shortened by 0 bases and J by 3 bases, with 19 bases between the two germline ends. Germline lookup yields CDR1 DFQATT and CDR2 SNEGSKA (reference sequence). The CDR3 is 17 amino acids. The CDR3 region is CSARDAGIAPVTDTQYF. The CDR3 DNA follows: TGCAGTGCTAGAGATGCGGGAATAGCGCCTGTGACAGATACGCAGTATTTT.